The sequence of this TCR beta chain was determined in a study of control samples from healthy donors and cancer patients. Data came from immunoSEQ multiplex PCR; TCRdb stores just in-frame clones and leaves some out. In all, the sample yields approximately 190,000 clones. The CDR3 is 14 residues long. The germline CDR1 and CDR2 sequences are SGHTA and FQGTGA. Trimming took 0 bases from V and 4 from J, leaving 8 bases between them. The rearrangement links TRBV7-3 to TRBJ2-3, with D perhaps matching TRBD2 (5 bases). The sequence was collected from a woman aged 25 to 45 in good health. Specimen: blood. The CDR3 here is CASSLTSAADTQYF. DNA of the CDR3: TGTGCCAGCAGCTTAACTAGCGCGGCAGATACGCAGTATTTT.